Listed below are T cell receptor beta chains from one sample, sequenced in a study of identical twins' blood T cells. TCRdb reprocessed the 5' RACE reads via MiXCR and lists one record per CDR3 protein. The sample carries 350,000 to 450,000 distinct CDR3 sequences, about 28% recorded once. The specimen sequenced was PBMCs. The receptors originated from a woman aged 18 to 50 in good health. Both conserved end residues are part of each CDR3. A D gene is named only where the DNA matches it firmly. Rows may omit the clone size; those that give it use once, few, many or a size class.

v_gene	abundance	d_gene	j_gene	CDR3nt	CDR3aa
TRBV5-1	.	.	TRBJ1-1	TGCGCCAGCAGCCCGATGTCGGTTAGGACTGAAGCTTTCTTT	CASSPMSVRTEAFF
TRBV29-1	.	.	TRBJ1-1	TGCAGCGTAAAAACACAGAACACTGAAGCTTTCTTT	CSVKTQNTEAFF
TRBV9	.	.	TRBJ1-5	TGTGCCAGCAGCGTAGGTTCAGGGTGGAATCAGCCCCAGCATTTT	CASSVGSGWNQPQHF
TRBV5-5	.	.	TRBJ2-7	TGTGCCAGCAGCTTGGAGGGTACTCCCTACGAGCAGTACTTC	CASSLEGTPYEQYF
TRBV29-1	many	TRBD1	TRBJ2-1	TGCAGCGCCGGGACAGGAAACTCCTACAATGAGCAGTTCTTC	CSAGTGNSYNEQFF
TRBV29-1	.	.	TRBJ1-1	TGCAGCGGGTGGGGGGGCACTGAAGCTTTCTTT	CSGWGGTEAFF
TRBV2	.	.	TRBJ2-7	TGTGCCAGCAGTGAGGATAGGGGCTACGAGCAGTACTTC	CASSEDRGYEQYF
TRBV12-3/TRBV12-4	many	TRBD1	TRBJ2-2	TGTGCCAGCAGGTGGGACAGTACCACCGGGGAGCTGTTTTTT	CASRWDSTTGELFF
TRBV20-1	.	TRBD1	TRBJ2-7	TGCAGTGCCAGGGGGCTTTTCACCTACGAGCAGTACTTC	CSARGLFTYEQYF
TRBV20-1	.	.	TRBJ2-3	TGCAGTGCACCCCGGGGACACACAGATACGCAGTATTTT	CSAPRGHTDTQYF
TRBV2	.	.	TRBJ1-5	TGTGTCAGCAGTGTGTGGCAGGACCAGCATTTT	CVSSVWQDQHF
TRBV20-1	.	TRBD2	TRBJ2-1	TGCAGTGCTAGAGAGACTAGCGGGATAGGGGAGCAGTTCTTC	CSARETSGIGEQFF
TRBV7-2	.	.	TRBJ1-3	TGTGCCAGCAACTTAGGGGTCCCTGGAAACACCATATATTTT	CASNLGVPGNTIYF
TRBV7-2	.	.	TRBJ1-1	TGTGCCAGCAGCTTATTCGAGGGGGAACGGGCTTTCTTT	CASSLFEGERAFF
TRBV11-2	few	TRBD2	TRBJ2-2	TGTGCCAGCAGCTTCCTGAGCGGGAGTTCTCCCGGGGAGCTGTTTTTT	CASSFLSGSSPGELFF
TRBV5-1	.	.	TRBJ2-2	TGCGCCAGCATGGAGTCCCCCGCATCCACCGGGGAGCTGTTTTTT	CASMESPASTGELFF
TRBV20-1	few	.	TRBJ2-5	TGCAGTGCGTCCGGGGGACAAGAGACCCAGTACTTC	CSASGGQETQYF